These T cell receptor beta chains were read from a single sample in a study of T cell repertoires in cytomegalovirus infection. TCRdb processed the reads anew with MiXCR; each CDR3 protein has one entry. Found here are 62,000 or so distinct CDR3 sequences, 20% to 25% of them singletons; the top ten hold under 85%. Their specific antigens are unknown. Sequenced here: CD8+ T cells from cultured PBMCs, sampled from culture after CMV antigen stimulation. Source of these receptors: a human donor in good health (CMV status not recorded). Some clones in this sample may be carry-over from other donors' samples. Each CDR3 is given with its conserved first and last residue. D genes are given only for firm matches. The size of a clone is reported for some rows only, either as once, few or many, or as a class for expanded clones.

- - TRBJ1-6 TRBV7-2 TGTGCCAGCAGCCCTACGGGGGGCGCTTATTCACCCCTCCACTTT CASSPTGGAYSPLHF
- - TRBJ1-3 TRBV7-6 TGTGCCAGCAGCTTAGCGAATTGGAACTCTGGAAACACCATATATTTT CASSLANWNSGNTIYF
few - TRBJ2-3 TRBV10-3 TGTGCCATCAGTTTGGACAGAATTGCCACAGATACGCAGTATTTT CAISLDRIATDTQYF
- TRBD1 TRBJ2-5 TRBV6-2/TRBV6-3 TGTGCCAGCAGTATGACAGGGGACCTAAAGTCGCGGGAGACCCAGTACTTC CASSMTGDLKSRETQYF
- TRBD1 TRBJ2-7 TRBV12-3/TRBV12-4 TGTGCCAGCAGTCATACAGGGGTCTACGAGCAGTACTTC CASSHTGVYEQYF
- - TRBJ2-3 TRBV27 TGTGCCAGCAGTTTATCCGGCAAAGATACGCAGTATTTT CASSLSGKDTQYF
few TRBD2 TRBJ2-1 TRBV4-1 TGCGCCAGCAGCCAGCGGGGGAATGAGCAGTTCTTC CASSQRGNEQFF
many - TRBJ1-1 TRBV4-1 TGCGCCAGCAGCCAAGTCCTGAATGTAGGCCCGGACACTGAAGCTTTCTTT CASSQVLNVGPDTEAFF
large - TRBJ2-2 TRBV28 TGTGCCACCCTTTACACGAACACCGGGGAGCTGTTTTTT CATLYTNTGELFF
- - TRBJ2-7 TRBV7-2 TGTGCCAGCTACTTCGAGGGAGAGGGACTCGACGAGCAGTACTTC CASYFEGEGLDEQYF
few - TRBJ2-7 TRBV7-6 TGTGCCAGCAGCTTATTTGTACGTGGGACACCATCCTACGAGCAGTACTTC CASSLFVRGTPSYEQYF
few TRBD1 TRBJ2-5 TRBV7-9 TGTGCCAGCAGCTTCGGGACAGCGTCCCAAGAGACCCAGTACTTC CASSFGTASQETQYF
few - TRBJ2-7 TRBV7-6 TGTGCCAGCAGCGATAGAACGGGACAAGCCTACGAGCAGTACTTC CASSDRTGQAYEQYF
- - TRBJ2-7 TRBV7-2 TGTGCCAGCAGCTTAAGGCCGGGAGTAGGCCTCTACGAGCAGTACTTC CASSLRPGVGLYEQYF
- TRBD1 TRBJ2-4 TRBV25-1 TGTGCCAGCAGGGGGACAGGCTTTCTAGCCAAAAACATTCAGTACTTC CASRGTGFLAKNIQYF
- - TRBJ2-2 TRBV6-8 TGTGCCAGCAGTCGGGACACCTCCACCGGGGAGCTGTTTTTT CASSRDTSTGELFF
few - TRBJ1-2 TRBV7-6 TGTGCCAGCAGCCTGCAAGGGGTTGATGGCTACACCTTC CASSLQGVDGYTF
few - TRBJ2-2 TRBV2 TGTGCCAGCAGTGAAGCGCTTACCCATGACGGGCCCGGGGAGCTGTTTTTT CASSEALTHDGPGELFF
- - TRBJ1-6 TRBV5-1 TGCGCCAGCAGCTTCTCCCTCGACTCCTATAATTCACCCCTCCACTTT CASSFSLDSYNSPLHF
- - TRBJ2-6 TRBV7-6 TGTGCCAGCAGCTTGCCTAGGGGATCTGGGGCCAACGTCCTGACTTTC CASSLPRGSGANVLTF